These 2 T cell receptor beta chains share one sample of origin, sequenced in a study of blood T cell repertoires in COVID-19. Measured with immunoSEQ multiplex PCR; TCRdb has only the in-frame clones, and not every one. The sample includes approximately 290,000 clones, around 89% seen only once; the top ten take roughly an eighth. The sequenced sample was peripheral blood. These receptors came from a woman aged 55 to 70 with acute or convalescent COVID-19.

The chain combines TRBV6-2 or TRBV6-3 with TRBJ2-2; no clear D. CDR3 length equals 15 residues. Germline lookup yields CDR1 MNHEY and CDR2 SVGEGT. Deletions cut 2 bases from V and 5 bases from J, with 12 bases between. The CDR3 nucleotides read TGTGCCAGCAGTTACCCTCGAAGAGGAACCGGGGAGCTGTTTTTT. Its protein product is CASSYPRRGTGELFF.

The chain is built from TRBV15 and TRBJ2-4; 7 nucleotides align to TRBD2. Germline V gene sequence: CDR1 LNHNV, CDR2 YYDKDF (reference sequence). After removal of 1 base from V and 1 base from J, the junction contained 4 bases not matched to a gene. The CDR3 runs to 16 residues. For the CDR3, the DNA is TGTGCCACCAGCAGAGGGGGGGGAATGGCCAAAAACATTCAGTACTTC. This sequence encodes CATSRGGGMAKNIQYF.